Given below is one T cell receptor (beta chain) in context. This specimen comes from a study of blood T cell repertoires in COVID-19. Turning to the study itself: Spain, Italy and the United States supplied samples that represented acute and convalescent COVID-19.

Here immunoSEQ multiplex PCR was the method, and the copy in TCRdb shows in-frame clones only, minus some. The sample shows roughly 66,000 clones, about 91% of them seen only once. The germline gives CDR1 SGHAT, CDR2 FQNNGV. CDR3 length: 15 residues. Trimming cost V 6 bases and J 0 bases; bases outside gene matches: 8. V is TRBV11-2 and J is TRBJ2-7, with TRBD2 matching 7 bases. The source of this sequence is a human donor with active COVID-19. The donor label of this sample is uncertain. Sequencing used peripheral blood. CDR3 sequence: CASSLGGGSSYEQYF. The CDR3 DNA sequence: TGTGCCAGCAGTCTCGGGGGAGGGAGCTCCTACGAGCAGTACTTC. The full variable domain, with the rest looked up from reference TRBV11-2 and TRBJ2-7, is EAGVAQSPRYKIIEKRQSVAFWCNPISGHATLYWYQQILGQGPKLLIQFQNNGVVDDSQLPKDRFSAERLKGVDSTLKIQPAKLEDSAVYLCASSLGGGSSYEQYFGPGTRLTVT.